A selection of T cell receptor beta chains follows, all from one sample in a study of cytomegalovirus exposure and HLA in healthy donors. Profiled with immunoSEQ multiplex PCR; TCRdb holds only in-frame clones, not every one. The table includes around 120,000 clones, 70% to 80% detected once. Material for sequencing was PBMCs. Receptors were obtained from a female donor in good health and CMV-seropositive. Both conserved end residues are part of each CDR3. D genes are given only for firm matches. Clone size is stated in some rows and not others, as once, few, many or a class when expanded.

TRBV4-1	NA	TRBJ2-1	NA	CASSQVAPVRNEQFF	TGCGCCAGCAGCCAAGTCGCCCCCGTTCGGAATGAGCAGTTCTTC
TRBV2	TRBD1	TRBJ2-3	NA	CAGNRGETDTQYF	TGTGCCGGGAACAGGGGGGAGACAGATACGCAGTATTTT
TRBV6-1	NA	TRBJ1-1	NA	CASSETLGARGTEAFF	TGTGCCAGCAGTGAAACCCTCGGAGCCCGGGGCACTGAAGCTTTCTTT
TRBV27	TRBD2	TRBJ2-2	NA	CASSPSGSGSTGELFF	TGTGCCAGCAGCCCCAGCGGTAGCGGGAGTACCGGGGAGCTGTTTTTT
TRBV29-1	NA	TRBJ1-1	NA	CSASRPAGKSEAFF	TGCAGCGCCTCAAGGCCAGCAGGGAAGTCTGAAGCTTTCTTT
TRBV5-1	TRBD1	TRBJ1-1	few	CASSFRTGMDSAEAFF	TGCGCCAGCAGCTTCAGGACAGGGATGGATAGCGCTGAAGCTTTCTTT
TRBV6-1	NA	TRBJ1-2	NA	CASRGILGDGYTF	TGTGCCAGCAGGGGGATCTTAGGGGATGGCTACACCTTC
TRBV30	NA	TRBJ2-5	NA	CAYLVTGLRETQYF	TGTGCCTACCTCGTAACAGGATTGAGAGAGACCCAGTACTTC
TRBV7-3	TRBD1	TRBJ1-2	NA	CASSPTGQANYGYTF	TGTGCCAGCAGCCCAACCGGACAGGCGAACTATGGCTACACCTTC
TRBV29-1	NA	TRBJ1-2	few	CSVTEYDGGYTF	TGCAGCGTTACTGAGTATGACGGGGGCTACACCTTC
TRBV7-3	NA	TRBJ2-6	NA	CASSLAGAGANVLTF	TGTGCCAGCAGCTTAGCGGGGGCCGGGGCCAACGTCCTGACTTTC
TRBV7-6	NA	TRBJ2-2	NA	CASSSSRSNTGELFF	TGTGCCAGCAGCTCCTCTCGGTCAAACACCGGGGAGCTGTTTTTT
TRBV23-1	NA	TRBJ1-3	few	CASSPPSSGNTIYF	TGCGCCAGCAGTCCCCCGAGTAGCGGAAACACCATATATTTT
TRBV30	TRBD2	TRBJ2-1	few	CASLRGGARNEQFF	TGTGCCAGCCTGCGGGGGGGGGCCCGGAATGAGCAGTTCTTC
TRBV30	NA	TRBJ1-5	NA	CAWNSAGGNQPQHF	TGTGCCTGGAATTCGGCGGGGGGGAATCAGCCCCAGCATTTT
TRBV19	TRBD1	TRBJ1-4	NA	CASSPQGTTNEKLFF	TGTGCCAGTAGCCCACAGGGGACAACTAATGAAAAACTGTTTTTT
TRBV18	TRBD1	TRBJ1-4	once	CASSPLGTGGEKLFF	TGTGCCAGCTCACCACTTGGGACAGGGGGTGAAAAACTGTTTTTT
TRBV5-1	TRBD1	TRBJ1-3	NA	CASSRGTVSGNTIYF	TGCGCCAGCAGCAGAGGGACAGTCTCTGGAAACACCATATATTTT
TRBV4-1	NA	TRBJ2-7	NA	CASSQADREAYEQYF	TGCGCCAGCAGCCAAGCTGACAGGGAGGCTTACGAGCAGTACTTC
TRBV7-9	NA	TRBJ1-3	once	CASSATTGSSGNTIYF	TGTGCCAGCAGCGCAACGACAGGCTCCTCTGGAAACACCATATATTTT
TRBV5-1	TRBD1	TRBJ2-2	NA	CASSRGQGDRYSAGELFF	TGCGCCAGCAGCCGGGGACAGGGGGATCGGTATAGTGCCGGGGAGCTGTTTTTT
TRBV9	TRBD2	TRBJ2-7	few	CASSPRLLAGSEQYF	TGTGCCAGCAGCCCCCGGTTACTAGCGGGAAGCGAGCAGTACTTC
TRBV11-2	NA	TRBJ2-2	NA	CASSLEGPRPGELFF	TGTGCCAGCAGCTTAGAGGGGCCCAGGCCGGGGGAGCTGTTTTTT
TRBV14	TRBD1	TRBJ2-1	NA	CASSHWTGISNEQFF	TGTGCCAGCAGCCATTGGACAGGGATTTCCAATGAGCAGTTCTTC
TRBV11-2	TRBD2	TRBJ2-7	once	CASSRGGSGSLEQYF	TGTGCCAGCAGCCGCGGGGGGAGCGGGAGTCTCGAGCAGTACTTC
TRBV5-1	NA	TRBJ1-2	NA	CASSLGAGSGYTF	TGCGCCAGCAGCTTGGGGGCAGGGTCCGGCTACACCTTC
TRBV7-3	TRBD2	TRBJ2-3	NA	CASSLRPASGRQRSTDTQYF	TGTGCCAGCAGCTTAAGGCCGGCTAGCGGGAGACAGAGGAGCACAGATACGCAGTATTTT
TRBV9	NA	TRBJ2-4	NA	CASSVGTGPDIQYF	TGTGCCAGCAGCGTAGGAACAGGGCCGGACATTCAGTACTTC
TRBV6-5	NA	TRBJ1-4	few	CASSSSGGANEKLFF	TGTGCCAGCAGTTCCTCCGGCGGGGCTAATGAAAAACTGTTTTTT
TRBV30	TRBD2	TRBJ2-1	NA	CAGDSGTSGRLSYNEQFF	TGTGCCGGAGATTCCGGGACTAGCGGGAGATTATCCTACAATGAGCAGTTCTTC
TRBV4-3	TRBD2	TRBJ2-3	NA	CASSQDPQAGGTDTQYF	TGCGCCAGCAGCCAAGATCCTCAAGCGGGGGGCACAGATACGCAGTATTTT
TRBV29-1	NA	TRBJ1-1	NA	CSAAGLSREAFF	TGCAGCGCCGCGGGACTGTCCCGTGAAGCTTTCTTT
TRBV2	NA	TRBJ2-7	NA	CASRGLYYEQYF	TGTGCCAGCAGGGGACTTTACTACGAGCAGTACTTC
TRBV2	TRBD2	TRBJ2-1	NA	CASSNILAGAYNEQFF	TGTGCCAGCAGCAACATACTAGCGGGAGCCTACAATGAGCAGTTCTTC
TRBV9	TRBD2	TRBJ2-5	NA	CASSPRTSGGAETQYF	TGTGCCAGCAGCCCTAGGACTAGCGGGGGGGCAGAGACCCAGTACTTC
TRBV5-1	NA	TRBJ2-5	NA	CASSLELARTKGAQYF	TGCGCCAGCAGCTTGGAGCTAGCACGGACTAAAGGGGCCCAGTACTTC
TRBV29-1	TRBD1	TRBJ1-5	NA	CSVGGQGWNQPQHF	TGCAGCGTTGGAGGACAGGGATGGAATCAGCCCCAGCATTTT
TRBV5-1	TRBD2	TRBJ2-1	NA	CASSRTSGGAYNEQFF	TGCGCCAGCAGTCGTACTAGCGGGGGGGCCTACAATGAGCAGTTCTTC
TRBV19	TRBD1	TRBJ2-2	NA	CASSRFRDRVNTGELFF	TGTGCCAGTAGCCGGTTCCGGGACAGGGTGAACACCGGGGAGCTGTTTTTT
TRBV6-1	NA	TRBJ2-1	NA	CASSEGLAGSYNEQFF	TGTGCCAGCAGTGAAGGGCTCGCGGGATCCTACAATGAGCAGTTCTTC
TRBV6-1	NA	TRBJ2-1	few	CASSETPVIEQFF	TGTGCCAGCAGTGAAACTCCCGTTATAGAGCAGTTCTTC
TRBV7-2	TRBD1	TRBJ1-2	NA	CASSPNPGQGAYGYTF	TGTGCCAGCAGCCCCAATCCGGGACAGGGAGCCTATGGCTACACCTTC
TRBV7-3	NA	TRBJ2-1	once	CASSPLAASYNEQFF	TGTGCCAGCAGCCCGTTAGCGGCCTCCTACAATGAGCAGTTCTTC
TRBV19	NA	TRBJ2-3	NA	CASSSGGGLDTQYF	TGTGCCAGTAGTTCCGGCGGGGGCCTGGATACGCAGTATTTT
TRBV6-1	TRBD1	TRBJ1-4	NA	CASHGQDEKLFF	TGTGCCAGCCATGGACAGGACGAAAAACTGTTTTTT
TRBV19	NA	TRBJ1-2	NA	CASSIPGNYGYTF	TGTGCCAGTAGTATCCCAGGGAACTATGGCTACACCTTC
TRBV7-6	NA	TRBJ2-1	NA	CASGERLNSYNEQFF	TGTGCCAGCGGGGAAAGACTAAATTCCTACAATGAGCAGTTCTTC
TRBV10-3	NA	TRBJ1-2	once	CAISESKQGGGYTF	TGTGCCATCAGTGAGTCGAAGCAGGGTGGGGGCTACACCTTC
TRBV6-1	NA	TRBJ1-1	NA	CASSDRRGTGKAEAFF	TGTGCCAGCAGTGATCGCAGGGGCACAGGGAAGGCTGAAGCTTTCTTT
TRBV9	NA	TRBJ2-2	few	CASSVAANTGELFF	TGTGCCAGCAGCGTAGCCGCGAACACCGGGGAGCTGTTTTTT
TRBV9	NA	TRBJ2-7	NA	CASSVSFSYEQYF	TGTGCCAGCAGCGTGAGTTTCTCCTACGAGCAGTACTTC
TRBV4-2	NA	TRBJ2-3	NA	CASSQGGGTSTDTQYF	TGTGCCAGCAGCCAAGGAGGGGGAACTAGCACAGATACGCAGTATTTT
TRBV5-1	TRBD2	TRBJ2-3	NA	CASSPGLAGGISDTQYF	TGCGCCAGCAGCCCGGGACTAGCGGGGGGGATCTCAGATACGCAGTATTTT
TRBV7-2	NA	TRBJ1-4	NA	CASSSVGRANEKLFF	TGTGCCAGCAGCTCGGTAGGCAGGGCTAATGAAAAACTGTTTTTT
TRBV5-4	TRBD1	TRBJ2-5	NA	CASSLARQGRRPQYF	TGTGCCAGCAGCTTGGCGCGACAGGGCCGTCGTCCCCAGTACTTC
TRBV30	TRBD2	TRBJ2-1	NA	CAWSKGGGSNEQFF	TGTGCCTGGAGTAAGGGCGGGGGGAGCAATGAGCAGTTCTTC